A single sample is the source of the 31 T cell receptor beta chains below, sequenced in a study of blood T cell repertoires in COVID-19. Produced via immunoSEQ multiplex PCR; TCRdb's table is partial and in-frame only. The sample has approximately 290,000 clones, 70% to 85% seen once. Source material: peripheral blood. Every receptor here comes from a human donor with COVID-19, enrolled during active disease. The donor label of this sample is uncertain.

The chain carries TRBV5-6 and TRBJ1-1; 7 bases line up with TRBD1. Unmatched junction bases numbered 10, after V lost 7 bases and J lost 4 bases. This CDR3 is 14 amino acids long. CDR1 SGHDT and CDR2 YYEEEE come from the germline V gene. The CDR3 coding sequence is TGTGCCAGCCGAGATTGGACAGGTCGCACTGAAGCTTTCTTT. It encodes CASRDWTGRTEAFF. The complete variable domain, with remaining parts taken from reference TRBV5-6 and TRBJ1-1, reads DAGVTQSPTHLIKTRGQQVTLRCSPKSGHDTVSWYQQALGQGPQFIFQYYEEEERQRGNFPDRFSGHQFPNYSSELNVNALLLGDSALYLCASRDWTGRTEAFFGQGTRLTVV.

The chain joins TRBV5-1 to TRBJ2-2, with 7 bases matching TRBD1. CDR1 SGHRS and CDR2 YFSETQ come from the germline V gene. Trimming removed 4 bases from V and 1 base from J; junction bases left unmatched: 7. The CDR3 has 16 residues. CDR3 loop: CASSPPGQRNTGELFF. CDR3 in DNA: TGCGCCAGCAGCCCCCCGGGACAGAGGAACACCGGGGAGCTGTTTTTT.

DNA for the CDR3: TGTGCCAGCAGCCATGGGACAGTGAGCACAGATACGCAGTATTTT. Its protein is CASSHGTVSTDTQYF. The chain uses TRBV11-3 and TRBJ2-3, with TRBD1 matching 7 bases. The germline V gene encodes CDR1 SGHNT and CDR2 YENEEA. The CDR3 spans 15 residues. V gave up 5 bases and J gave up 0 bases; unmatched junction bases: 5.

The chain is built from TRBV18 and TRBJ2-1, with D maybe TRBD2 (5 bases). The germline CDR1 and CDR2 sequences are KGHSH and LQKENI. The CDR3 extends over 14 amino acids. With 3 bases removed from V and 8 bases from J, the gap between germline ends came to 14 bases. Here the CDR3 reads CASSPKLEGDEQFF. The CDR3 bases are TGTGCCAGCTCACCTAAACTAGAGGGCGATGAGCAGTTCTTC. The full variable domain, completed using reference TRBV18 and TRBJ2-1, is NAGVMQNPRHLVRRRGQEARLRCSPMKGHSHVYWYRQLPEEGLKFMVYLQKENIIDESGMPKERFSAEFPKEGPSILRIQQVVRGDSAAYFCASSPKLEGDEQFFGPGTRLTVL.

This clone has just one count. The chain is built from TRBV11-1 and TRBJ2-7; maybe TRBD2 (6 bases). The V end lost 2 bases, the J end lost 3 bases, and 14 bases lay between the germline ends. Per the germline V gene, CDR1 is SGHAT and CDR2 is FQDESV (reference sequence). The CDR3 contains 15 residues. For the CDR3, the DNA is TGTGCCAGCAGCTTATCTGGGCAGGGACTCTACGAGCAGTACTTC. This encodes CASSLSGQGLYEQYF.

The V gene is TRBV30, the J gene TRBJ2-7; TRBD2 matches at 7 bases. The germline V gene has CDR1 GTSNPN and CDR2 SVGIG (reference sequence). Trimming cost V 1 base and J 0 bases; bases outside gene matches: 9. This CDR3 is built from 16 residues. The CDR3 region is CAWSGGSSGHSYEQYF. In DNA, the CDR3 is TGTGCCTGGAGTGGAGGCTCTAGCGGCCACTCCTACGAGCAGTACTTC.

The V and J genes are TRBV20-1 and TRBJ2-7; 8 bases are shared with TRBD2. The germline V gene encodes CDR1 DFQATT and CDR2 SNEGSKA (reference sequence). The CDR3 loop spans 17 amino acids. After removal of 3 bases from V and 1 base from J, the junction contained 14 bases not matched to a gene. The CDR3 here is CSASLLAGLSPSYEQYF. CDR3 nucleotides: TGCAGTGCTAGTCTGCTAGCGGGCCTCTCCCCTTCCTACGAGCAGTACTTC.

The rearrangement uses TRBV3-1 (or the pseudogene TRBV3-2) and TRBJ2-2; 8 bases align to TRBD2. The V gene's germline CDR1 is LGHDT and CDR2 YNNKEL (reference sequence). The CDR3 runs 18 residues. Trimming removed 1 base from V and 3 bases from J; junction bases left unmatched: 10. The CDR3 loop is CASSQGAAGALYTGELFF. Here the CDR3 DNA reads TGTGCCAGCAGCCAAGGGGCAGCGGGAGCGCTCTACACCGGGGAGCTGTTTTTT.

The chain has TRBV4-1 and TRBJ2-7; no clear D. There are 15 residues in the CDR3. Germline loops: CDR1 MGHRA, CDR2 YSYEKL. Trimming removed 3 bases at V and 0 bases at J, with 12 bases between. The CDR3 nucleotides read TGCGCCAGCAGCCACAGAGGCCAGAGCTCCTACGAGCAGTACTTC. Translating it yields CASSHRGQSSYEQYF.

J is TRBJ1-1 and V is TRBV7-3; 7 bases are shared with TRBD1. Per the germline V gene, CDR1 is SGHTA and CDR2 is FQGTGA. The CDR3 extends over 15 amino acids. V lost 2 bases and J lost 1; bases outside the gene matches: 4. CDR3 DNA: TGTGCCAGCAGCTTAGGCGCAGGGGGGAACACTGAAGCTTTCTTT. It encodes CASSLGAGGNTEAFF.

This sequence joins TRBV28 and TRBJ2-7, with D hard to call. The V and J ends lost 7 bases and 2 bases respectively, with 6 bases between them. The length of the CDR3 is 11 residues. Germline-derived CDR1 and CDR2 are MDHEN and SYDVKM. The CDR3 protein is CASTGPYEQYF. The CDR3 DNA reads TGTGCCAGCACAGGCCCCTACGAGCAGTACTTC.

About this clone itself: Compared with germline, one end of the junction differs, possibly owing to a read error. The chain uses TRBV6-1 and TRBJ1-2; 8 nucleotides agree with TRBD1. The CDR3 totals 15 residues. Per the germline V gene, CDR1 is MNHNS and CDR2 is SASEGT. In DNA form, the CDR3 reads TGTGTCAGCAGTGAATATAGGACAGGGAGCTATGGCTACACCTTC. Amino acids: CVSSEYRTGSYGYTF.

V and J are TRBV27 and TRBJ1-1; D might be TRBD1 (6 bases). Germline V gene data show CDR1 as MNHEY and CDR2 as SMNVEV (reference sequence). The V end lost 4 bases, the J end lost 4 bases, and 19 bases lay between the germline ends. The CDR3 totals 16 residues. The CDR3 DNA sequence: TGTGCCAGCAGTTCCCCGCTGGGGGGGCGGGGCACTGAAGCTTTCTTT. Its translation: CASSSPLGGRGTEAFF.

This clone was detected once. The chain is built from TRBV19 and TRBJ2-2, with D unclear. Germline V gives CDR1 LNHDA, CDR2 SQIVND (reference sequence). The CDR3 length is 15 residues. V lost 5 bases to trimming and J lost 4 bases, with 14 bases between them. The CDR3: CASSPHRLGTGELFF. The CDR3 DNA reads TGTGCCAGTAGTCCTCACAGATTAGGCACCGGGGAGCTGTTTTTT.

V is TRBV5-6 and J is TRBJ1-5; no clear D. The CDR3 runs to 15 residues. With 1 base removed from V and 6 bases from J, the gap between germline ends came to 14 bases. Germline V gives CDR1 SGHDT, CDR2 YYEEEE. The CDR3 is CASSLYSAGIQPQHF. CDR3 sequence (DNA): TGTGCCAGCAGCTTGTATAGTGCGGGGATTCAGCCCCAGCATTTT. Using reference TRBV5-6 and TRBJ1-5 for the parts outside the CDR3, the full variable domain is DAGVTQSPTHLIKTRGQQVTLRCSPKSGHDTVSWYQQALGQGPQFIFQYYEEEERQRGNFPDRFSGHQFPNYSSELNVNALLLGDSALYLCASSLYSAGIQPQHFGDGTRLSIL.

This rearrangement joins TRBV19 to TRBJ2-7; D is unclear. Trimming stripped 3 bases from V and 10 bases from J, with 25 bases between. CDR1 is LNHDA, CDR2 SQIVND, per germline (reference sequence). There are 16 residues in the CDR3. Written as DNA, the CDR3 is TGTGCCAGTAGTATCGCACCGGGTCTAACAACCACCCCTCAGTACTTC. Its protein product is CASSIAPGLTTTPQYF.

The chain has TRBV18 and TRBJ1-4; the match to TRBD1 covers 7 bases. Germline CDR1 reads KGHSH; CDR2 reads LQKENI. CDR3 length equals 16 residues. Germline trimming cut 3 bases from V and 2 bases from J; bases unmatched to any gene: 6. For the CDR3, the DNA is TGTGCCAGCTCACCCTTCGGGACAGCCACTAATGAAAAACTGTTTTTT. As protein: CASSPFGTATNEKLFF.

V usage is TRBV19 and J usage is TRBJ1-2, with 8 bases that match TRBD1. V shed 3 bases and J 4 bases; nucleotides not matched to a gene: 4. The CDR3 totals 14 residues. Germline assignment: CDR1 LNHDA and CDR2 SQIVND (reference sequence). CDR3 nucleotides: TGTGCCAGTAGTATCACAGGGGGGTTCTATGGCTACACCTTC. Translation gives CASSITGGFYGYTF.

The CDR3 nucleotides are TGTGCCAGCAGTGAAATTGGGACAGGGGGCTGGCAGCCCCAGCATTTT. Its protein is CASSEIGTGGWQPQHF. This chain connects TRBV6-1 to TRBJ1-5; 12 nucleotides line up with TRBD1. V lost 2 bases to trimming and J lost 7 bases; unmatched junction nucleotides: 6. The CDR3 runs to 16 residues. Germline V gene sequence: CDR1 MNHNS, CDR2 SASEGT.

The chain is built from TRBV4-1 and TRBJ1-4; D perhaps matches TRBD1 (5 bases). The germline V gene encodes CDR1 MGHRA and CDR2 YSYEKL. The length of the CDR3 is 15 residues. Trimming shortened V by 0 bases and J by 8 bases, and 13 bases separated the two germline ends. This CDR3 is CASSQEGQGREKLFF. CDR3 nucleotide sequence: TGCGCCAGCAGCCAAGAGGGGCAGGGTAGGGAAAAACTGTTTTTT.

The chain couples TRBV5-1 to TRBJ2-1, with D hard to call. CDR1 and CDR2 (germline): SGHRS, YFSETQ. This CDR3 is 16 amino acids long. Trimming stripped 0 bases from V and 6 bases from J, with 16 bases between. This chain's CDR3 is CASSLAEAALVNEQFF. The CDR3 DNA follows: TGCGCCAGCAGCTTGGCCGAAGCCGCCCTGGTCAATGAGCAGTTCTTC.

The rearrangement uses TRBV28 and TRBJ2-1; 10 bases agree with TRBD2. Germline values: CDR1 MDHEN, CDR2 SYDVKM. The CDR3 extends over 15 amino acids. Unmatched junction bases numbered 10, after V lost 7 bases and J lost 7 bases. CDR3 amino acids: CASNLSGRVENEQFF. The CDR3 coding sequence is TGTGCCAGCAACCTAAGCGGGAGGGTAGAAAATGAGCAGTTCTTC.

This rearrangement joins TRBV24-1 to TRBJ2-6, with D possibly being TRBD1 (5 bases). Germline assignment: CDR1 KGHDR and CDR2 SFDVKD. V was shortened by 7 bases and J by 0 bases, with 15 bases between the two germline ends. The CDR3 sequence is 17 residues long. The CDR3 DNA sequence: TGTGCCACCAGAGCTAGTCAAGGGGTCTCTGGGGCCAACGTCCTGACTTTC. Its protein product is CATRASQGVSGANVLTF.

The chain employs TRBV19 and TRBJ1-1; D gene unclear. V gave up 4 bases and J gave up 4 bases, with 10 bases separating them. This CDR3 spans 13 amino acids. Germline CDR1 is LNHDA and CDR2 is SQIVND (reference sequence). The DNA of the CDR3 is TGTGCCAGTAGTAAGTTGGGAGCCACTGAAGCTTTCTTT. Translating gives CASSKLGATEAFF. Based on the CDR3 plus reference TRBV19 and TRBJ1-1, the full variable domain is DGGITQSPKYLFRKEGQNVTLSCEQNLNHDAMYWYRQDPGQGLRLIYYSQIVNDFQKGDIAEGYSVSREKKESFPLTVTSAQKNPTAFYLCASSKLGATEAFFGQGTRLTVV.

The chain uses TRBV28 and TRBJ1-1; D may be TRBD1 (5 bases). In germline, CDR1 is MDHEN, CDR2 SYDVKM. V lost 1 base to trimming and J lost 6 bases, with 9 bases between them. This CDR3 spans 13 amino acids. CDR3 residues: CASSLLPTAEAFF. DNA for the CDR3: TGTGCCAGCAGTTTATTACCGACAGCTGAAGCTTTCTTT. Looking up the rest from reference TRBV28 and TRBJ1-1 gives the full variable domain: DVKVTQSSRYLVKRTGEKVFLECVQDMDHENMFWYRQDPGLGLRLIYFSYDVKMKEKGDIPEGYSVSREKKERFSLILESASTNQTSMYLCASSLLPTAEAFFGQGTRLTVV.

The chain joins TRBV28 to TRBJ1-2; D is undetermined. V was clipped by 6 bases and J by 4 bases, with 12 bases between them. The germline CDR1 and CDR2 sequences are MDHEN and SYDVKM. This CDR3 spans 13 amino acids. The DNA for the CDR3 is TGTGCCAGCAGCCGTACACAGACCTATGGCTACACCTTC. It codes for CASSRTQTYGYTF.

The rearrangement joins TRBV12-3 or TRBV12-4 to TRBJ2-7; the D gene is possibly TRBD2 (5 bases). The CDR3 has 12 residues. Trimming left V 3 bases short and J 9 bases short, with 12 bases between. This chain's CDR3 is CASSFEGIGQYF. The CDR3 coding sequence is TGTGCCAGCAGTTTCGAGGGAATCGGGCAGTACTTC.

This rearrangement joins TRBV9 to TRBJ1-1; D gene ambiguous. CDR1 is SGDLS and CDR2 is YYNGEE in the germline V gene. V dropped 4 bases and J dropped 5 bases, with 12 bases sitting between them. This CDR3 region has 13 residues. For the CDR3, the DNA is TGTGCCAGCAGCCCATCTTTTCGGACTGAAGCTTTCTTT. It codes for CASSPSFRTEAFF.

The chain employs TRBV3-1 (or the pseudogene TRBV3-2) and TRBJ2-7; 8 nucleotides align to TRBD2. This CDR3 is 16 amino acids long. Germline CDR1 reads LGHDT; CDR2 reads YNNKEL (reference sequence). V was pared by 4 bases and J by 0 bases, with 8 bases of the junction left unmatched. CDR3 nucleotide sequence: TGTGCCAGCAGCCCCCGGGGGGGGGCAGGCTCCTACGAGCAGTACTTC. It specifies CASSPRGGAGSYEQYF.

This clone showed up just a few times. The V and J genes are TRBV5-4 and TRBJ2-7; TRBD1 might be the D (7 bases). Germline V CDR1 and CDR2: SGHNT, YYREEE (reference sequence). This CDR3 region has 14 residues. The V gene lost 0 bases and the J gene lost 6 bases, with 13 bases spanning the gap. CDR3 bases: TGTGCCAGCAGCTTGGCACAGGGGAGGCGCGAGCAGTACTTC. Its translation: CASSLAQGRREQYF.

The V and J genes are TRBV9 and TRBJ1-2, with a tentative D call TRBD1 (5 bases). Germline assignment: CDR1 SGDLS and CDR2 YYNGEE. The V gene lost 0 bases and the J gene lost 7 bases, with 22 bases spanning the gap. The CDR3 contains 17 residues. The chain's CDR3 is CASSVEGNVGFLSGYTF. CDR3 DNA: TGTGCCAGCAGCGTAGAGGGGAACGTCGGATTCCTGAGTGGCTACACCTTC.